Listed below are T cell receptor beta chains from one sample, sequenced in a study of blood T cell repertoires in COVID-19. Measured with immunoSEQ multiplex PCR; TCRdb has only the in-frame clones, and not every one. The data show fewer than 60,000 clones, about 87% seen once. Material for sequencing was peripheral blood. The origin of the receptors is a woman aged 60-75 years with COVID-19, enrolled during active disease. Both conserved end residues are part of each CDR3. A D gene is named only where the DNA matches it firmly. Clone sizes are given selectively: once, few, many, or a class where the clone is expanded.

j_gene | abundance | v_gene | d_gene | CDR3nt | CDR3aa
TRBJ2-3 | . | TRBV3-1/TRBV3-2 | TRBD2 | TGTGCCAGCAGCCTCCGAGCGGGAAGGTCAGATACGCAGTATTTT | CASSLRAGRSDTQYF
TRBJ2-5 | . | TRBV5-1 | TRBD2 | TGCGCCAGCAGCTTGGGGGGACTAGCGGGATTAGAGACCCAGTACTTC | CASSLGGLAGLETQYF
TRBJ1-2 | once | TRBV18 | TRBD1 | TGTGCCAGCTCACCAACGGACAGGTACTATGGCTACACCTTC | CASSPTDRYYGYTF
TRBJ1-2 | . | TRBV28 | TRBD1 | TGTGCCAGCAGTCTAACAGGACAGGGGGACAGCTATGGCTACACCTTC | CASSLTGQGDSYGYTF
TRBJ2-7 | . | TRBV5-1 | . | TGCGCCAGCAGCTCCAGGACAGCGAATAACTACGAGCAGTACTTC | CASSSRTANNYEQYF
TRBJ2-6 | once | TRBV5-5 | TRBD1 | TGTGCCAGCAGCTTTTTGGGACAGGGGGTGACCGGGGCCAACGTCCTGACTTTC | CASSFLGQGVTGANVLTF
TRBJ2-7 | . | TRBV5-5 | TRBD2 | TGTGCCAGCAGCACCCGAGCGGGGAGCGAGCAGTACTTC | CASSTRAGSEQYF
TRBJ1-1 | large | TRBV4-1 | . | TGCGCCAGCAGCCAAGTGTCCAGGGGCTCGAACACTGAAGCTTTCTTT | CASSQVSRGSNTEAFF
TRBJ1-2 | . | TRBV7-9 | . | TGTGCCAGCACCCTTTACACAGGACTAGACTATGGCTACACCTTC | CASTLYTGLDYGYTF
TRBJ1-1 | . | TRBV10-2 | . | TGCGCCAGCAGTGAGTCTCCGGGGGGATACACTGAAGCTTTCTTT | CASSESPGGYTEAFF
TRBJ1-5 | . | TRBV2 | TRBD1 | TGTGCCAGCCGGGACAGGGGACATCAGCCCCAGCATTTT | CASRDRGHQPQHF
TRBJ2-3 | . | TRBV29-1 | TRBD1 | TGCAGCGTTATCCTGGGACAGGAGTCCACAGATACGCAGTATTTT | CSVILGQESTDTQYF
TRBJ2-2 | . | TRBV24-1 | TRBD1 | TGTGCCACCGGCCCTAGGACAGGAATGAACACCGGGGAGCTGTTTTTT | CATGPRTGMNTGELFF